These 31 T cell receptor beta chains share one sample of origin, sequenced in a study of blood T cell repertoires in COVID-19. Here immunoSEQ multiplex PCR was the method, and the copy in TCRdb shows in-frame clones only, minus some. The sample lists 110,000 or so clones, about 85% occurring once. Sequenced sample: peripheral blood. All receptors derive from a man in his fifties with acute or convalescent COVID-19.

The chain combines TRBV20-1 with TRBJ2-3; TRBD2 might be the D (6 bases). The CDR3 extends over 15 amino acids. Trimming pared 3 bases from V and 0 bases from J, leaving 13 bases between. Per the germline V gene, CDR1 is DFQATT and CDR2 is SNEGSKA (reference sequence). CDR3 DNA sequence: TGCAGTGCTAGTAGGGCGGGGTTTAGCACAGATACGCAGTATTTT. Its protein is CSASRAGFSTDTQYF.

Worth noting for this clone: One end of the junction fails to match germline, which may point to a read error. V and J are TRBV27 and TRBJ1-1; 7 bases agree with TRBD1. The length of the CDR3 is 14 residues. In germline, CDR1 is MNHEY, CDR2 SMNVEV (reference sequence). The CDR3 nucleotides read TGTGTCAGCAGTTTAAAACAGGGGAGGACTGAAGCTTTCTTT. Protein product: CVSSLKQGRTEAFF.

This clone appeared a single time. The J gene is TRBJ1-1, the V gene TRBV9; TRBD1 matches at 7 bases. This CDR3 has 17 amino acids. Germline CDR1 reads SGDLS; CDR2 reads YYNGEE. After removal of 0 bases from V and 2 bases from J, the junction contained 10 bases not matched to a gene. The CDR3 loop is CASSVAPTGALNTEAFF. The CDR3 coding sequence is TGTGCCAGCAGCGTAGCTCCCACAGGGGCTCTAAACACTGAAGCTTTCTTT.

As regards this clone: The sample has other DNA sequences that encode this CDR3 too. This CDR3 is CASSFGSNQPQHF. Here the CDR3 DNA reads TGTGCCAGTAGCTTCGGTAGCAATCAGCCCCAGCATTTT. J is TRBJ1-5 and V is TRBV12-3 or TRBV12-4; D gene uncertain. The V end was cut by 9 bases, the J end by 0 bases, with 9 bases between. The CDR3 sequence is 13 residues long.

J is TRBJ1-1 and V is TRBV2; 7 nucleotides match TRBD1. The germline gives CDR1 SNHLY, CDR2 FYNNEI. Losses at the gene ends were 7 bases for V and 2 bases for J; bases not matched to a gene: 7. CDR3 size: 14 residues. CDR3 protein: CASKGDRSNTEAFF. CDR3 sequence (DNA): TGTGCCAGCAAAGGGGACAGATCAAACACTGAAGCTTTCTTT.

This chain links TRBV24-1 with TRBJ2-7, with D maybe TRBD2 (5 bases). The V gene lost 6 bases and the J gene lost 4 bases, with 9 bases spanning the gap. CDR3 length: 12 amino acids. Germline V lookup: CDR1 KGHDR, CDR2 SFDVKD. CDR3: CATSFSGYEQYF. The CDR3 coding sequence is TGTGCCACCAGTTTTTCGGGATACGAGCAGTACTTC.

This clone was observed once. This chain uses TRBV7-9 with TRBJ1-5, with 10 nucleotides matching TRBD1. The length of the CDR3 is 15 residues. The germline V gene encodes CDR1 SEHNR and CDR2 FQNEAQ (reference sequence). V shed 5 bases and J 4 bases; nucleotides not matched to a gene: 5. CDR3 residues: CASSPPGQGNQPQHF. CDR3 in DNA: TGTGCCAGCAGCCCGCCGGGACAGGGGAATCAGCCCCAGCATTTT.

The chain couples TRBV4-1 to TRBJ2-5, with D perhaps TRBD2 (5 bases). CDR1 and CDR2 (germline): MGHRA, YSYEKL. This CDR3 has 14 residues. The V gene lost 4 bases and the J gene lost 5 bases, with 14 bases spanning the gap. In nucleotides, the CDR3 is TGCGCCAGCAGCCTTGACACCACGGGGGAGACCCAGTACTTC. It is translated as CASSLDTTGETQYF.

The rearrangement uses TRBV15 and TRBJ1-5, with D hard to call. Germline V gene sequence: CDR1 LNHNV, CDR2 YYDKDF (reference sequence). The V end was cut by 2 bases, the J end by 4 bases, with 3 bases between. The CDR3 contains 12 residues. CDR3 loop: CATSRPNQPQHF. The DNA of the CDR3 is TGTGCCACCAGCAGACCTAATCAGCCCCAGCATTTT.

CDR3 bases: TGTGCCAGCAGCCAAGGACGGGGGGTGTTAGCCAAAAACATTCAGTACTTC. This encodes CASSQGRGVLAKNIQYF. V gene TRBV14 combines with J gene TRBJ2-4, with 7 bases fitting TRBD2. The CDR3 contains 17 residues. Germline V gene data show CDR1 as SGHDN and CDR2 as FVKESK. The trim removed 1 base at V and 0 bases at J, leaving 6 bases unmatched. Complete variable domain (other parts from reference TRBV14 and TRBJ2-4): EAGVTQFPSHSVIEKGQTVTLRCDPISGHDNLYWYRRVMGKEIKFLLHFVKESKQDESGMPNNRFLAERTGGTYSTLKVQPAELEDSGVYFCASSQGRGVLAKNIQYFGAGTRLSVL.

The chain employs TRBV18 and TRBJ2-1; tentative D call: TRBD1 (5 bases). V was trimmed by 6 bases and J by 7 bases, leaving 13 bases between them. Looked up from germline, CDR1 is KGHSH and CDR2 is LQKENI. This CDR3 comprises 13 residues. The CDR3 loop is CASSPRRENEQFF. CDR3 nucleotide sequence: TGTGCCAGCTCCCCCCGCAGGGAAAATGAGCAGTTCTTC. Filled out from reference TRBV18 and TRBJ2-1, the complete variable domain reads NAGVMQNPRHLVRRRGQEARLRCSPMKGHSHVYWYRQLPEEGLKFMVYLQKENIIDESGMPKERFSAEFPKEGPSILRIQQVVRGDSAAYFCASSPRRENEQFFGPGTRLTVL.

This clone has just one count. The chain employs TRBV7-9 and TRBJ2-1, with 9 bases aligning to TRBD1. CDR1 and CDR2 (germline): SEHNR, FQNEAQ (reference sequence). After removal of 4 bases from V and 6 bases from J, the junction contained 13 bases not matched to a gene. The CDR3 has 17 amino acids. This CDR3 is CASSYPQGQGPGNEQFF. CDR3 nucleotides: TGTGCCAGCAGCTATCCCCAAGGACAGGGGCCGGGCAATGAGCAGTTCTTC.

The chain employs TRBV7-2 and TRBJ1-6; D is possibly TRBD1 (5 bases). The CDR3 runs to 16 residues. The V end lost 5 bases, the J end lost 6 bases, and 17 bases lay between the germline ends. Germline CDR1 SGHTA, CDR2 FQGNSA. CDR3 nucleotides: TGTGCCAGCAGCGTAAGGCCCCAGGGATCTAATTCACCCCTCCACTTT. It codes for CASSVRPQGSNSPLHF.

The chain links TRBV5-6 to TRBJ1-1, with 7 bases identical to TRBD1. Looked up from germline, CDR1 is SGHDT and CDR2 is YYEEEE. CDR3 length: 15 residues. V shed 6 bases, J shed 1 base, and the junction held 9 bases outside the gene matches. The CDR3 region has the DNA TGTGCCAGCACCAAGCTTGACAGGGAGAACACTGAAGCTTTCTTT. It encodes CASTKLDRENTEAFF.

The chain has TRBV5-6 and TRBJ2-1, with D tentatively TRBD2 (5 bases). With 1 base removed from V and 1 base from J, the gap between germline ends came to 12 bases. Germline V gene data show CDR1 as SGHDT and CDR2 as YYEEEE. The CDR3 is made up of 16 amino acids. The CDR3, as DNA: TGTGCCAGCAGCTTGCCCCGGGCGGGTTCCTACAATGAGCAGTTCTTC. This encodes CASSLPRAGSYNEQFF.

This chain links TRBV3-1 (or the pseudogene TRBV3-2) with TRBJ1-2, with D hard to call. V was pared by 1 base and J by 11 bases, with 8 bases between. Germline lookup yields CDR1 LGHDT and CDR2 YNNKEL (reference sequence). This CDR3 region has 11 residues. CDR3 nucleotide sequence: TGTGCCAGCAGCCAAGGAGGGCGATACACCTTC. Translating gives CASSQGGRYTF.

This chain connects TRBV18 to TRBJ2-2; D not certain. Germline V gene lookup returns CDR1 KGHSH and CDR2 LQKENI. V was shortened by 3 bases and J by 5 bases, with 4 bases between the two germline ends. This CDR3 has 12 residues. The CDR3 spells CASSPQTGELFF. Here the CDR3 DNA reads TGTGCCAGCTCACCGCAGACCGGGGAGCTGTTTTTT. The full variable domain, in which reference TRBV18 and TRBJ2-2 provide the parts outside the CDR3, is NAGVMQNPRHLVRRRGQEARLRCSPMKGHSHVYWYRQLPEEGLKFMVYLQKENIIDESGMPKERFSAEFPKEGPSILRIQQVVRGDSAAYFCASSPQTGELFFGEGSRLTVL.

CDR3 bases: TGTGCCTGGAGTACAGGGAACACTGAATTTTTCTTT. As protein: CAWSTGNTEFFF. V and J are TRBV30 and TRBJ1-1; TRBD1 is a possible D gene (6 bases). Trimming removed 2 bases from V and 13 bases from J, with 17 bases in between. Germline CDR1 reads GTSNPN; CDR2 reads SVGIG (reference sequence). The CDR3 runs to 12 residues.

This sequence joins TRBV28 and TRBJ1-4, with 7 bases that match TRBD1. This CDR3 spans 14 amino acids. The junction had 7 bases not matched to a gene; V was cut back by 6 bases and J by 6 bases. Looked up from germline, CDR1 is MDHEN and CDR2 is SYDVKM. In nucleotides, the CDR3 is TGTGCCAGCAGACCGACAGGGACGGATGAAAAACTGTTTTTT. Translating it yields CASRPTGTDEKLFF.

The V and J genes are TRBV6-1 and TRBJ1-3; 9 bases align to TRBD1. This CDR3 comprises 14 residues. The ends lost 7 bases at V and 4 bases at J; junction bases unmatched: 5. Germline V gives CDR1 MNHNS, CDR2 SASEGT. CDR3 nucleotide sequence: TGTGCCAGCATTCGACAGGGGGTCGGAAACACCATATATTTT. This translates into CASIRQGVGNTIYF.

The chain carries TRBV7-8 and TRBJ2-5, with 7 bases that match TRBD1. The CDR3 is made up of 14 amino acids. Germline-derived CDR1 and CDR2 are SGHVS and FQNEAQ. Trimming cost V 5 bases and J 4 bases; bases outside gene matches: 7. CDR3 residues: CASSPDRVAETQYF. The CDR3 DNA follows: TGTGCCAGCAGCCCCGACAGGGTAGCAGAGACCCAGTACTTC.

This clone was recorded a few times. CDR3: CATSRGDRGGAFF. In DNA form, the CDR3 reads TGTGCCACCAGCAGAGGGGACAGGGGAGGGGCTTTCTTT. The rearrangement links TRBV15 to TRBJ1-1; TRBD1 matches at 10 bases. Germline loops: CDR1 LNHNV, CDR2 YYDKDF (reference sequence). The CDR3 has 13 amino acids. V gave up 1 base and J gave up 11 bases; unmatched junction bases: 4.

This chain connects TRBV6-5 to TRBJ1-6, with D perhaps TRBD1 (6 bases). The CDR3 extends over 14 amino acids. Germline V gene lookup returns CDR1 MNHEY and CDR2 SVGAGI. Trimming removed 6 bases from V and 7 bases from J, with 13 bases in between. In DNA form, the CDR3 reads TGTGCCAGCAGACGGGTCAGGGGAAATTCACCCCTCCACTTT. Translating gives CASRRVRGNSPLHF.

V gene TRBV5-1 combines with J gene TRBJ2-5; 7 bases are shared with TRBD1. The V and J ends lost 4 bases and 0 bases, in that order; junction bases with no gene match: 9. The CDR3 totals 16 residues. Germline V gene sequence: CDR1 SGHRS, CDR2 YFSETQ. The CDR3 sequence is CASSVTGTAYQETQYF. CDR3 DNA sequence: TGCGCCAGCAGCGTCACCGGGACAGCGTACCAAGAGACCCAGTACTTC.

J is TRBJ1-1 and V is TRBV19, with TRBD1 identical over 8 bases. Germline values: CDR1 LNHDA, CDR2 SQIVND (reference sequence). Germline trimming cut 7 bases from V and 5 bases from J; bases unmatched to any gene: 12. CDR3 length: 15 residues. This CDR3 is CASTVLGQGATEAFF. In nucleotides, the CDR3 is TGTGCCAGTACAGTCCTTGGGCAGGGGGCTACTGAAGCTTTCTTT.

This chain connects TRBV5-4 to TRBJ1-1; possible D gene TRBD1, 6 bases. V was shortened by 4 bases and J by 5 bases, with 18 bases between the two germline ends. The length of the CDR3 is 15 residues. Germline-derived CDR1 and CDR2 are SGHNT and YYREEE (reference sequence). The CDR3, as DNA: TGTGCCAGCAGCGTCAACCCGGGACAAAAGACTGAAGCTTTCTTT. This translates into CASSVNPGQKTEAFF.

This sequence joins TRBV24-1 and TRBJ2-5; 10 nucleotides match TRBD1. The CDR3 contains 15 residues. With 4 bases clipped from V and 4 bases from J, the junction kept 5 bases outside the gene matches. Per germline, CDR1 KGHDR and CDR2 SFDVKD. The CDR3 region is CATSEGQGGGETQYF. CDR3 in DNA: TGTGCCACCAGTGAAGGACAGGGGGGAGGAGAGACCCAGTACTTC.

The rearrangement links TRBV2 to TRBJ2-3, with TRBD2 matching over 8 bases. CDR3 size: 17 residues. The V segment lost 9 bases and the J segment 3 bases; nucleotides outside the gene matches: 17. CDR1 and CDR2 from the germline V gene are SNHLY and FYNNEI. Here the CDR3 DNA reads TGTGCCAGTAGGTGGGGTGGGAGCGGGGGCAGGACAGATACGCAGTATTTT. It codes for CASRWGGSGGRTDTQYF.

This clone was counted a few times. CDR3 DNA sequence: TGCGCCAGCAGCTTGAGTCAGGGGGAGTATGGCTACACCTTC. Translation: CASSLSQGEYGYTF. V gene TRBV5-1 combines with J gene TRBJ1-2; 7 bases agree with TRBD1. The CDR3 covers 14 residues. The germline V gene encodes CDR1 SGHRS and CDR2 YFSETQ. V gave up 1 base and J gave up 5 bases; unmatched junction bases: 5.

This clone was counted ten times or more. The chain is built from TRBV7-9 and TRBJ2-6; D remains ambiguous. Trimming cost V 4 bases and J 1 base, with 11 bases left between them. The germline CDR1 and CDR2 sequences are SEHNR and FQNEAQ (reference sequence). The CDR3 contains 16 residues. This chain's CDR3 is CASSSGRGSGANVLTF. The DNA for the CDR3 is TGTGCCAGCAGCTCGGGTAGAGGATCTGGGGCCAACGTCCTGACTTTC.

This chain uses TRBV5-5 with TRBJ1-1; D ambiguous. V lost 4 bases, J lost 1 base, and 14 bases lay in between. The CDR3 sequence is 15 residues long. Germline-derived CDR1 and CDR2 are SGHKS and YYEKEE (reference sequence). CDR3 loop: CASSQTPSGNTEAFF. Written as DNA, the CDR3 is TGTGCCAGCAGCCAGACTCCCTCGGGGAACACTGAAGCTTTCTTT.